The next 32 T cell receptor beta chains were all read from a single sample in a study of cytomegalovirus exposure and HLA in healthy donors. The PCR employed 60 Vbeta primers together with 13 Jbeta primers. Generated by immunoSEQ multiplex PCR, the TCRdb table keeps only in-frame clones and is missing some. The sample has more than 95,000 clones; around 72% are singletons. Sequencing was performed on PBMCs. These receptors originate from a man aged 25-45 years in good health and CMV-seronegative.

CDR3 in amino acids: CSAPPGYTF. The DNA of the CDR3 is TGCAGTGCTCCTCCTGGCTACACCTTC. This chain joins TRBV20-1 and TRBJ1-2, with D unresolved. In germline, CDR1 is DFQATT, CDR2 SNEGSKA (reference sequence). CDR3 length: 9 amino acids. Between the trimmed V and J ends, which lost 5 bases and 7 bases, there was a span of 5 bases.

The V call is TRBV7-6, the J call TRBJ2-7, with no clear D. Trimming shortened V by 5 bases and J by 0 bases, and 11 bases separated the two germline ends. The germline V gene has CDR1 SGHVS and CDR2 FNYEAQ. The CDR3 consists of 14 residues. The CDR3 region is CASSDSTFSYEQYF. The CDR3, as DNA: TGTGCCAGCAGCGATTCCACATTCTCCTACGAGCAGTACTTC.

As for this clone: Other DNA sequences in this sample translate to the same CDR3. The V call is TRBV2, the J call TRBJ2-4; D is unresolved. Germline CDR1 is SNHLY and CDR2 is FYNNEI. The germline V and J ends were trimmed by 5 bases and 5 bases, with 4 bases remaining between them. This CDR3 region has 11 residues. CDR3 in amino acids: CASSTENIQYF. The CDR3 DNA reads TGTGCCAGCAGTACAGAAAACATTCAGTACTTC. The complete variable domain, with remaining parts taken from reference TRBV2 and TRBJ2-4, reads EPEVTQTPSHQVTQMGQEVILRCVPISNHLYFYWYRQILGQKVEFLVSFYNNEISEKSEIFDDQFSVERPDGSNFTLKIRSTKLEDSAMYFCASSTENIQYFGAGTRLSVL.

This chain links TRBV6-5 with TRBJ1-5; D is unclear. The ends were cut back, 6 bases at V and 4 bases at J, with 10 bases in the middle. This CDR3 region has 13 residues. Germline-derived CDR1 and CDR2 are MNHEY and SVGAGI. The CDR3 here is CASRGSLNQPQHF. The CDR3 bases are TGTGCCAGCAGAGGGAGCCTTAATCAGCCCCAGCATTTT.

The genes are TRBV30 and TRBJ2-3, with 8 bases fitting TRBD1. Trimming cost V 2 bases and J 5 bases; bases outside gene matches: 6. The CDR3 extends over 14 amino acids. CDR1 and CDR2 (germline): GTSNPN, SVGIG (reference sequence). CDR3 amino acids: CAWSPGQGRDTQYF. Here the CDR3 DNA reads TGTGCCTGGAGTCCCGGACAGGGTCGAGATACGCAGTATTTT.

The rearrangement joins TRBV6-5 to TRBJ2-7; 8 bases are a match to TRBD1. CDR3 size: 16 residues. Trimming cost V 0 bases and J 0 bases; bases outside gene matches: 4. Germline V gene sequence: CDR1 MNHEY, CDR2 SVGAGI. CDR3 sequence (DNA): TGTGCCAGCAGTTACTCTACAGGGGGGAGCTCCTACGAGCAGTACTTC. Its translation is CASSYSTGGSSYEQYF.

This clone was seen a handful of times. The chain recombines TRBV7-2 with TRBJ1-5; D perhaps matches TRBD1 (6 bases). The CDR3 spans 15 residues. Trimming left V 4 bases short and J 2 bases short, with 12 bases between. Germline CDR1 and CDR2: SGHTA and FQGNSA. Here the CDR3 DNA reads TGTGCCAGCAGCTGGGGCAGGGGTGGCAATCAGCCCCAGCATTTT. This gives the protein CASSWGRGGNQPQHF.

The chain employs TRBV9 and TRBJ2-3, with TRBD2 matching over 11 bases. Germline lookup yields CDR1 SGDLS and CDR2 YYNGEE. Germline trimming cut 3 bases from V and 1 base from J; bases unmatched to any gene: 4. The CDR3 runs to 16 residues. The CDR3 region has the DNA TGTGCCAGCAGCGGCTTACTAGCGGGGGGCACAGATACGCAGTATTTT. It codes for CASSGLLAGGTDTQYF.

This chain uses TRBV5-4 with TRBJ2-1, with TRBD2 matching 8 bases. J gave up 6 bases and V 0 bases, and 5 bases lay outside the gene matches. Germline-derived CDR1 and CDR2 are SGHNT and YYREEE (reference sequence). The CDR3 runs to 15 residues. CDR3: CASSLGREDFNEQFF. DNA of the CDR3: TGTGCCAGCAGCTTGGGGCGGGAGGATTTCAATGAGCAGTTCTTC.

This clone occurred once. CDR3 loop: CASSSSPGGSGETQYF. CDR3 nucleotide sequence: TGTGCCAGCTCATCATCTCCGGGAGGGTCAGGAGAGACCCAGTACTTC. The gene calls are TRBV18 and TRBJ2-5, with 8 positions matching TRBD2. This CDR3 has 16 residues. V was clipped by 5 bases and J by 4 bases; unmatched bases: 12. The germline CDR1 and CDR2 sequences are KGHSH and LQKENI.

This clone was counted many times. CDR3 nucleotides: TGTGCCAGCAGCTTTACAAGCTCTGGGGCCAACGTCCTGACTTTC. Translating it yields CASSFTSSGANVLTF. The rearrangement uses TRBV5-6 and TRBJ2-6; D gene unclear. V was trimmed by 2 bases and J by 0 bases, leaving 6 bases between them. Germline V gene sequence: CDR1 SGHDT, CDR2 YYEEEE. The CDR3 is 15 amino acids.

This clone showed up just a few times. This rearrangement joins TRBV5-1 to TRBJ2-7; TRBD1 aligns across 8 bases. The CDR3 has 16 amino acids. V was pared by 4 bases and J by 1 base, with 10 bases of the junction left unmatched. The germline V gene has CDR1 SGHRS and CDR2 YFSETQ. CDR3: CASSPRTGTSSYEQYF. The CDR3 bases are TGCGCCAGCAGCCCCCGGACAGGGACTTCATCCTACGAGCAGTACTTC.

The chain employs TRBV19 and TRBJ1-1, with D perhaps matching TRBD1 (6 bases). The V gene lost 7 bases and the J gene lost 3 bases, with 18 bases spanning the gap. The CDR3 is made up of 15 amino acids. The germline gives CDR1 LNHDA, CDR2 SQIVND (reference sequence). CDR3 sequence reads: CASKSRGQGYTEAFF. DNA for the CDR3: TGTGCCAGTAAGTCCCGGGGACAAGGGTACACTGAAGCTTTCTTT.

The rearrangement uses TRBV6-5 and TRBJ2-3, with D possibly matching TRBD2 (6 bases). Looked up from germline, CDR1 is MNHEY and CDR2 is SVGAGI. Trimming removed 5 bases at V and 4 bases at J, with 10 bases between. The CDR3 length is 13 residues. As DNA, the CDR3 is TGTGCCAGCAGTACACCGGGGGCAGATACGCAGTATTTT. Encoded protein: CASSTPGADTQYF.

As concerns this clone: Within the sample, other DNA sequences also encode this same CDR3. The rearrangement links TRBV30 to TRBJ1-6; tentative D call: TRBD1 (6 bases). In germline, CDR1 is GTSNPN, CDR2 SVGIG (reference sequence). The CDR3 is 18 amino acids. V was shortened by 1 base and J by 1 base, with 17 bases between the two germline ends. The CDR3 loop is CAWSGGQAAWSYNSPLHF. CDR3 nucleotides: TGTGCCTGGAGTGGGGGGCAGGCGGCGTGGTCCTATAATTCACCCCTCCACTTT.

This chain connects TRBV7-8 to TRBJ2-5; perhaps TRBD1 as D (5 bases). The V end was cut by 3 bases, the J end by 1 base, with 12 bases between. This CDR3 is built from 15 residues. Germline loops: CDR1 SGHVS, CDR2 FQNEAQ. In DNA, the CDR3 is TGTGCCAGCAGCTTTAGTGGGGCCTTCCAAGAGACCCAGTACTTC. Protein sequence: CASSFSGAFQETQYF.

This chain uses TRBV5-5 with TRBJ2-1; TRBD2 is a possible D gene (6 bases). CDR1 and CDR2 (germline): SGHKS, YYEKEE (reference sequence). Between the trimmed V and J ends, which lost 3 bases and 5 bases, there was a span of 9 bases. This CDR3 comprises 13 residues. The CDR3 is CASSWLADNEQFF. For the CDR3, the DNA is TGTGCCAGCAGCTGGTTAGCGGACAATGAGCAGTTCTTC.

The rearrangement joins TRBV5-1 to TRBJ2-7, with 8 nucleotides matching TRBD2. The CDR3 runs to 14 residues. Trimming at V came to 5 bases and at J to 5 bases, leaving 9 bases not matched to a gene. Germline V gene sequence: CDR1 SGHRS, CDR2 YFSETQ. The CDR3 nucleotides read TGCGCCAGCAGACTATGGACTAGCCGAGACGAGCAGTACTTC. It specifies CASRLWTSRDEQYF.

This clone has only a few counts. The CDR3 DNA reads as TGTGCCAGCAGAAGACAAGAACAGCCCCAGCATTTT. Amino acids: CASRRQEQPQHF. The chain links TRBV6-6 to TRBJ1-5, with D unresolved. Germline-derived CDR1 and CDR2 are MNHNY and SVGAGI (reference sequence). V was trimmed by 6 bases and J by 7 bases, leaving 10 bases between them. The CDR3 length is 12 residues.

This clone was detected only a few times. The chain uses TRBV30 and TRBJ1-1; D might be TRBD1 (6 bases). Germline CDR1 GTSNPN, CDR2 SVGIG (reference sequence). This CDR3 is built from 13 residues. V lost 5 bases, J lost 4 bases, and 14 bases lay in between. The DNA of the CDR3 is TGTGCCTGGGCTAAAGGGGGAGTCACTGAAGCTTTCTTT. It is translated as CAWAKGGVTEAFF.

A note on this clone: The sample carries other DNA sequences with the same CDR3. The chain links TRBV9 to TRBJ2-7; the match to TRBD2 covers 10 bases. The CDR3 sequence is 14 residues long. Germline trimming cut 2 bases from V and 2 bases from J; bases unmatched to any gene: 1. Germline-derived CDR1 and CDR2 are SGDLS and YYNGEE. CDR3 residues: CASSVTSGPYEQYF. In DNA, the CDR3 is TGTGCCAGCAGCGTGACTAGCGGGCCCTACGAGCAGTACTTC.

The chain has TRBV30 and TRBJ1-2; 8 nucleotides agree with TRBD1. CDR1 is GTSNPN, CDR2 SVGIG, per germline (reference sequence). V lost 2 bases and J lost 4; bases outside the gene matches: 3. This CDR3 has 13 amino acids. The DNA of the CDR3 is TGTGCCTGGAGTTTCGGACAGGGCTATGGCTACACCTTC. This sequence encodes CAWSFGQGYGYTF. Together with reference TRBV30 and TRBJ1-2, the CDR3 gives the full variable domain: SQTIHQWPATLVQPVGSPLSLECTVEGTSNPNLYWYRQAAGRGLQLLFYSVGIGQISSEVPQNLSASRPQDRQFILSSKKLLLSDSGFYLCAWSFGQGYGYTFGSGTRLTVV.

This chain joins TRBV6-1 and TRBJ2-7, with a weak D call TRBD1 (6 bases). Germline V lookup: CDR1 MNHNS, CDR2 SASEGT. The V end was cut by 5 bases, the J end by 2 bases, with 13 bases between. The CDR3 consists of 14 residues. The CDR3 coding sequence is TGTGCCAGCAGTCTACGGGACACGGCCTACGAGCAGTACTTC. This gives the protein CASSLRDTAYEQYF.

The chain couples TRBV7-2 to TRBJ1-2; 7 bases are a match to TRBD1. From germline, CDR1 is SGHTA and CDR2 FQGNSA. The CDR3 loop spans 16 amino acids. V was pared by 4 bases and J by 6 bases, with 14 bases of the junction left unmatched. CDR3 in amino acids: CASSSRQGYRWDGYTF. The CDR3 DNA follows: TGTGCCAGCAGCTCCCGACAGGGTTATCGCTGGGATGGCTACACCTTC.

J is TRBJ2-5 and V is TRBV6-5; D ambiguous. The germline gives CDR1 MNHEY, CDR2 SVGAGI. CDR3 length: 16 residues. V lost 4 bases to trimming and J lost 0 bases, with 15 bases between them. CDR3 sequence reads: CASSSRNPRDQETQYF. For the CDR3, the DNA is TGTGCCAGCAGTTCCCGGAACCCCCGGGACCAAGAGACCCAGTACTTC.

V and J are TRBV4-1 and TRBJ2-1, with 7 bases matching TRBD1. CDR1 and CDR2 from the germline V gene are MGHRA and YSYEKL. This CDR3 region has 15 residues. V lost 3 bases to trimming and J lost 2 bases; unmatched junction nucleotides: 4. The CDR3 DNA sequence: TGCGCCAGCAGCCACTCCCAGGGGGCCTACAATGAGCAGTTCTTC. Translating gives CASSHSQGAYNEQFF.

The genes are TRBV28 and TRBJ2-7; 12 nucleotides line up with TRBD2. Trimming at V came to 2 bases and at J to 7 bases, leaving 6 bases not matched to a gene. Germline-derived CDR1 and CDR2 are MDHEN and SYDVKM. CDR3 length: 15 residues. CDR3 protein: CASSLISSGGAEQYF. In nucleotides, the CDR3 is TGTGCCAGCAGTTTAATCTCTAGCGGGGGGGCGGAGCAGTACTTC.

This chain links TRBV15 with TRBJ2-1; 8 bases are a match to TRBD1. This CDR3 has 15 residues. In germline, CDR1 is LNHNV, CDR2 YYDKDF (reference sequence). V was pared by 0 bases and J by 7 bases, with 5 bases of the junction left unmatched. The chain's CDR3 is CATSREAGGQNEQFF. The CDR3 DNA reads TGTGCCACCAGCAGAGAAGCAGGGGGCCAAAATGAGCAGTTCTTC. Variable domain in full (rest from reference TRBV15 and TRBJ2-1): DAMVIQNPRYQVTQFGKPVTLSCSQTLNHNVMYWYQQKSSQAPKLLFHYYDKDFNNEADTPDNFQSRRPNTSFCFLDIRSPGLGDTAMYLCATSREAGGQNEQFFGPGTRLTVL.

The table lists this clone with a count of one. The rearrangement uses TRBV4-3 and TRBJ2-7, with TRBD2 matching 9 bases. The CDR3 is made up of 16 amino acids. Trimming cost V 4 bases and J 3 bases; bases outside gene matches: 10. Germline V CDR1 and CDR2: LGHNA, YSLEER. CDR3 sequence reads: CASSLRTSAALYEQYF. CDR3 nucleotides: TGCGCCAGCAGCCTCCGGACTAGCGCGGCCCTCTACGAGCAGTACTTC.

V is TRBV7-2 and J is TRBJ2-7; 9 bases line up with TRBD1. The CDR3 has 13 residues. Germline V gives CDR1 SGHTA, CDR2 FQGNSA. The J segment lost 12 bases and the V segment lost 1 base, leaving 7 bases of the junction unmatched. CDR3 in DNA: TGTGCCAGCAGCTTAGATAGGGACAGGGTAGTGTACTTC. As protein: CASSLDRDRVVYF.

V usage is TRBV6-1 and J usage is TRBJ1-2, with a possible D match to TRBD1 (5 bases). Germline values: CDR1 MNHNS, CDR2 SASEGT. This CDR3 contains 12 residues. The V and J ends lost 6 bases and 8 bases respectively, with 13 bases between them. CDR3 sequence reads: CASSWGPVGYTF. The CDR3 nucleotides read TGTGCCAGCAGCTGGGGCCCCGTAGGCTACACCTTC.

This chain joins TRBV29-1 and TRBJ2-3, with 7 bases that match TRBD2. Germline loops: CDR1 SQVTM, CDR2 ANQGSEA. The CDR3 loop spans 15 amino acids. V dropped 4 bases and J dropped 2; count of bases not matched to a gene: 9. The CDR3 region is CSVVLAGENTDTQYF. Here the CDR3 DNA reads TGCAGCGTTGTTCTTGCGGGAGAGAACACAGATACGCAGTATTTT.